Many counts were recorded for the clone carrying this TCR beta chain. Amplified regions were TCR beta CDR3 sequences from RNA transcripts. HTBI primers were the set used in a first-round RT-PCR of the TCR CDR3. TCRdb independently ran MiXCR on the multiplex PCR reads; one entry per CDR3 protein. The repertoire has 500,000 to 650,000 distinct CDR3 sequences, over 15% of them found once; the top ten carry approximately 15%. Germline lookup yields CDR1 DFQATT and CDR2 SNEGSKA (reference sequence). Trimming removed 4 bases from V and 8 bases from J, with 15 bases in between. The CDR3 contains 13 residues. This record belongs to a study of T cells in Graves' hyperthyroidism and ophthalmopathy.

V usage is TRBV20-1 and J usage is TRBJ2-1; D could derive from TRBD1 or TRBD2 (6 bases each). The receptor was derived from a young woman with Graves' ophthalmopathy. The source material was blood. The CDR3 region has the DNA TGCAGTGCTACGGGGGCCCGTCTCGATGAGCAGTTCTTC. It codes for CSATGARLDEQFF.